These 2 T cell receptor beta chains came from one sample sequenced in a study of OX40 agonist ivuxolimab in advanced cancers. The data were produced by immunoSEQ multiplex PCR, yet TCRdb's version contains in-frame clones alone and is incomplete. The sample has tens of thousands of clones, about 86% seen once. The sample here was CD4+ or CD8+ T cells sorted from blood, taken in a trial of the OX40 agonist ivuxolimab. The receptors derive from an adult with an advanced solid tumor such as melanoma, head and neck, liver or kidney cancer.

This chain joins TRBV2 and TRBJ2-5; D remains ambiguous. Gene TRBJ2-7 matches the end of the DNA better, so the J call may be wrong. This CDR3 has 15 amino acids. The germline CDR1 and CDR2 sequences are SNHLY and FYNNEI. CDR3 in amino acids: CASRQTARRTYEQYF. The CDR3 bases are TGTGCCAGCAGGCAAACAGCTAGGAGAACCTACGAGCAGTACTTC.

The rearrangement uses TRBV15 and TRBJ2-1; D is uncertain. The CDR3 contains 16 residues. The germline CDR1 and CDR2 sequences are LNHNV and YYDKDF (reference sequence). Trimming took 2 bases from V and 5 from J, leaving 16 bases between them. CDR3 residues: CATSRSLSGENNEQFF. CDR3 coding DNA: TGTGCCACCAGCAGATCCCTATCGGGCGAAAACAATGAGCAGTTCTTC.